One sample yielded the 14 T cell receptor beta chains listed below, sequenced in a study of cytomegalovirus exposure and HLA in healthy donors. In the PCR, 60 Vbeta and 13 Jbeta primers were used. This table comes from immunoSEQ multiplex PCR, and its TCRdb copy is limited to in-frame clones, with some not included. The sample carries 170,000 or so clones, 75% to 85% recorded once. Sequencing used PBMCs. Receptor source: a woman younger than 45 in good health and CMV-seronegative.

The rearrangement uses TRBV7-8 and TRBJ1-2; D is unclear. The CDR3 totals 15 residues. Germline values: CDR1 SGHVS, CDR2 FQNEAQ. V lost 8 bases and J 1 base, leaving 17 bases between the germline ends. CDR3 protein: CASHEAPGGNYGYTF. For the CDR3, the DNA is TGTGCCAGCCATGAAGCGCCGGGTGGTAACTATGGCTACACCTTC.

The chain has TRBV5-1 and TRBJ1-2; 8 bases line up with TRBD1. The germline V gene encodes CDR1 SGHRS and CDR2 YFSETQ. The CDR3 is made up of 15 amino acids. V shed 4 bases and J 8 bases; nucleotides not matched to a gene: 13. The CDR3 bases are TGCGCCAGCAGCCAAACACCGGGACAGGAGGGCGGCTACACCTTC. Translating gives CASSQTPGQEGGYTF.

The chain uses TRBV19 and TRBJ1-3; D call uncertain. Germline V lookup: CDR1 LNHDA, CDR2 SQIVND (reference sequence). The CDR3 has 15 amino acids. The V gene lost 7 bases and the J gene lost 2 bases, with 15 bases spanning the gap. In nucleotides, the CDR3 is TGTGCCAGTACCCCACTGACAACACCTGGAAACACCATATATTTT. It encodes CASTPLTTPGNTIYF.

The J gene is TRBJ2-3, the V gene TRBV2; TRBD2 agrees at 8 bases. V shed 5 bases, J shed 4 bases, and the junction held 11 bases outside the gene matches. Germline CDR1 reads SNHLY; CDR2 reads FYNNEI. The CDR3 is 16 amino acids. DNA of the CDR3: TGTGCCAGCAGTCGTATTACGGGAGGGCCAGCAGATACGCAGTATTTT. Its protein is CASSRITGGPADTQYF.

This chain joins TRBV19 and TRBJ2-7, with TRBD2 matching over 7 bases. The CDR3 runs 16 residues. Germline lookup yields CDR1 LNHDA and CDR2 SQIVND (reference sequence). Trimming took 2 bases from V and 3 from J; bases not matched to a gene: 10. CDR3 sequence (DNA): TGTGCCAGTAGTATAAGCGGGACGGCAGCCATCTACGAGCAGTACTTC. It translates to CASSISGTAAIYEQYF.

This chain's CDR3 is CASSYSDTGVRQPQHF. CDR3 DNA sequence: TGTGCCAGCAGTTACAGCGACACGGGGGTGCGCCAGCCCCAGCATTTT. The chain links TRBV6-5 to TRBJ1-5, with D possibly being TRBD1 (5 bases). V shed 2 bases and J shed 7 bases, with 18 bases lying between them. Germline V gives CDR1 MNHEY, CDR2 SVGAGI. The CDR3 totals 16 residues.

This clone was seen a single time. The chain employs TRBV27 and TRBJ2-7; possible D gene TRBD2, 6 bases. V was clipped by 5 bases and J by 2 bases, with 13 bases between them. This CDR3 is 14 amino acids long. Germline CDR1 reads MNHEY; CDR2 reads SMNVEV (reference sequence). In DNA, the CDR3 is TGTGCCAGCAGTATAAGACTAGGACCCTACGAGCAGTACTTC. Protein sequence: CASSIRLGPYEQYF.

The J gene is TRBJ1-1, the V gene TRBV18, with 9 bases that match TRBD1. The trim removed 4 bases at V and 0 bases at J, leaving 6 bases unmatched. The CDR3 length is 16 residues. Germline V CDR1 and CDR2: KGHSH, LQKENI. CDR3 residues: CASSRGQGRLNTEAFF. In DNA form, the CDR3 reads TGTGCCAGCTCACGAGGACAGGGGAGGTTGAACACTGAAGCTTTCTTT.

V and J are TRBV6-1 and TRBJ2-7; unclear D gene. V was shortened by 2 bases and J by 4 bases, with 9 bases between the two germline ends. Germline lookup yields CDR1 MNHNS and CDR2 SASEGT. This CDR3 comprises 13 residues. The chain's CDR3 is CASSEPGYYEQYF. CDR3 DNA: TGTGCCAGCAGTGAACCGGGTTATTACGAGCAGTACTTC.

The chain employs TRBV4-3 and TRBJ1-1, with no clear D. The CDR3 length is 14 residues. Germline V gives CDR1 LGHNA, CDR2 YSLEER. V was trimmed by 4 bases and J by 0 bases, leaving 9 bases between them. CDR3 amino acids: CASSPQTLNTEAFF. The CDR3, as DNA: TGCGCCAGCAGCCCTCAAACACTGAACACTGAAGCTTTCTTT.

This chain connects TRBV4-2 to TRBJ2-7; 7 bases line up with TRBD2. CDR3 size: 15 residues. V shed 1 base and J 3 bases; nucleotides not matched to a gene: 6. In germline, CDR1 is LGHNA, CDR2 YNFKEQ. CDR3: CASSQGWEGNYEQYF. For the CDR3, the DNA is TGTGCCAGCAGCCAAGGGTGGGAGGGAAACTACGAGCAGTACTTC.

CDR3 region: CASDLTGTLNTEAFF. Written as DNA, the CDR3 is TGTGCCAGTGACCTGACAGGGACCCTTAACACTGAAGCTTTCTTT. The chain couples TRBV6-5 to TRBJ1-1, with 7 bases identical to TRBD1. Per the germline V gene, CDR1 is MNHEY and CDR2 is SVGAGI. With 9 bases clipped from V and 2 bases from J, the junction kept 12 bases outside the gene matches. This CDR3 is 15 amino acids long.

The chain joins TRBV5-1 to TRBJ2-1; 7 nucleotides align to TRBD2. Trimming took 4 bases from V and 7 from J; bases not matched to a gene: 14. CDR3 length: 16 residues. Germline lookup yields CDR1 SGHRS and CDR2 YFSETQ. DNA for the CDR3: TGCGCCAGCAGCCGTGGGTCCACTACTAGCGCAAATGAGCAGTTCTTC. This gives the protein CASSRGSTTSANEQFF.

The rearrangement uses TRBV7-8 and TRBJ1-4; 8 bases are shared with TRBD1. V trimming: 0 bases; J trimming: 5 bases; junction bases outside the gene matches: 5. In germline, CDR1 is SGHVS, CDR2 FQNEAQ. The CDR3 extends over 16 amino acids. CDR3 sequence: CASSLAGGQGNEKLFF. The DNA for the CDR3 is TGTGCCAGCAGCTTAGCTGGCGGACAGGGCAATGAAAAACTGTTTTTT.